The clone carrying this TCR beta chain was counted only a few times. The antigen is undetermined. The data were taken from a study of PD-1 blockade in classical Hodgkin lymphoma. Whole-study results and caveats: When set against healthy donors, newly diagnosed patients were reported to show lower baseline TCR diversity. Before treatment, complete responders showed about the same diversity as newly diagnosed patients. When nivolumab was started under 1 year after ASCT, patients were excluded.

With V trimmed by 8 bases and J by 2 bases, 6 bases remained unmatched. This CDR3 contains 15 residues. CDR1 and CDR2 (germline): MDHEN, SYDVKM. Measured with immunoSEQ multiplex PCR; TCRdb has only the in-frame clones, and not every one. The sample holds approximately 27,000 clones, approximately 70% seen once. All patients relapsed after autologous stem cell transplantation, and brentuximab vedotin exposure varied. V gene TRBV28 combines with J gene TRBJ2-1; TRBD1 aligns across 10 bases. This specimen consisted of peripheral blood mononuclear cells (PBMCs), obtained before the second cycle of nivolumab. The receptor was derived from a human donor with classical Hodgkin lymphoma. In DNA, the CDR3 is TGTGCCAGCCGTAGGGGACAGGGGACCTACAATGAGCAGTTCTTC. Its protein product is CASRRGQGTYNEQFF.